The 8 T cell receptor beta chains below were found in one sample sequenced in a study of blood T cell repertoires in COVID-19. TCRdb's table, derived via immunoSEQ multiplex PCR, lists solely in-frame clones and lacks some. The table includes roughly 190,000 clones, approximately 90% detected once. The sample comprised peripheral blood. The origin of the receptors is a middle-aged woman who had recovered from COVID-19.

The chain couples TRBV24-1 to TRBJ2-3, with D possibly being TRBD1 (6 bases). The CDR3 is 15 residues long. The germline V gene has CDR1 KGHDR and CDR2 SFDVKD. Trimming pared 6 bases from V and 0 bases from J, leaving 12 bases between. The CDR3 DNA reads TGTGCCACCAGTCGAGGGACACAAAGCACAGATACGCAGTATTTT. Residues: CATSRGTQSTDTQYF.

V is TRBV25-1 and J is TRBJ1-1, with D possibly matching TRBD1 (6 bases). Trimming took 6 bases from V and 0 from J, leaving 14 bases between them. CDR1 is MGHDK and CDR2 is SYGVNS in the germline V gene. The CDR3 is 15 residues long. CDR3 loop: CASSSGQTMNTEAFF. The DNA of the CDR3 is TGTGCCAGCAGCTCAGGACAGACTATGAACACTGAAGCTTTCTTT.

The CDR3 bases are TGTGCCAGCAAGCCCGACAGGAGCTATGGCTACACCTTC. Residues: CASKPDRSYGYTF. The chain has TRBV28 and TRBJ1-2; possibly TRBD1 for D (6 bases). The CDR3 is 13 residues long. Germline lookup yields CDR1 MDHEN and CDR2 SYDVKM. The germline V and J ends were trimmed by 7 bases and 4 bases, with 13 bases remaining between them.

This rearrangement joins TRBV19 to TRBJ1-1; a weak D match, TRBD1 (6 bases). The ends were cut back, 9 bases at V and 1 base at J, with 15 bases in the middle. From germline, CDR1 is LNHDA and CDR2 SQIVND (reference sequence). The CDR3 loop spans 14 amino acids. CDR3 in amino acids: CARFRGTPNTEAFF. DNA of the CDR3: TGTGCCAGATTCCGAGGGACACCGAACACTGAAGCTTTCTTT.

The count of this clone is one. CDR3 protein: CASRPAHGGYGYTF. The CDR3 region has the DNA TGTGCCAGCAGACCCGCTCACGGAGGCTATGGCTACACCTTC. The V gene is TRBV11-2, the J gene TRBJ1-2; the D is unclear. CDR1 and CDR2 (germline): SGHAT, FQNNGV. This CDR3 comprises 14 residues. V shed 6 bases and J shed 4 bases, with 15 bases lying between them. Full variable domain (rest looked up from reference TRBV11-2 and TRBJ1-2): EAGVAQSPRYKIIEKRQSVAFWCNPISGHATLYWYQQILGQGPKLLIQFQNNGVVDDSQLPKDRFSAERLKGVDSTLKIQPAKLEDSAVYLCASRPAHGGYGYTFGSGTRLTVV.

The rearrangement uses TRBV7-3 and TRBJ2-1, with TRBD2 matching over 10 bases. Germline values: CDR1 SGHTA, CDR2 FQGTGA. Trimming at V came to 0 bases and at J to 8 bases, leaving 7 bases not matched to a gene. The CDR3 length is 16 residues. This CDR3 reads CASSLTPSGRGDEQFF. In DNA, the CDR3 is TGTGCCAGCAGCTTAACCCCTAGCGGGAGAGGGGATGAGCAGTTCTTC.

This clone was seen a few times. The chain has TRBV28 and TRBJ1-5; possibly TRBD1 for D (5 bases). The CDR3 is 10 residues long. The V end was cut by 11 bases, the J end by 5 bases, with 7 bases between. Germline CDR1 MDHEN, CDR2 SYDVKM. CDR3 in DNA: TGTGCCGGGGGGGATCAGCCCCAGCATTTT. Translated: CAGGDQPQHF.

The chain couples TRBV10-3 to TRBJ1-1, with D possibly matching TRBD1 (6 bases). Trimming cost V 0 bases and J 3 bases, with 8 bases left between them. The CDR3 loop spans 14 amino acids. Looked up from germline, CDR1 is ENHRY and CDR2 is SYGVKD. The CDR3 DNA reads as TGTGCCATCAGTGAGTCAGGGGGGGACACTGAAGCTTTCTTT. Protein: CAISESGGDTEAFF.